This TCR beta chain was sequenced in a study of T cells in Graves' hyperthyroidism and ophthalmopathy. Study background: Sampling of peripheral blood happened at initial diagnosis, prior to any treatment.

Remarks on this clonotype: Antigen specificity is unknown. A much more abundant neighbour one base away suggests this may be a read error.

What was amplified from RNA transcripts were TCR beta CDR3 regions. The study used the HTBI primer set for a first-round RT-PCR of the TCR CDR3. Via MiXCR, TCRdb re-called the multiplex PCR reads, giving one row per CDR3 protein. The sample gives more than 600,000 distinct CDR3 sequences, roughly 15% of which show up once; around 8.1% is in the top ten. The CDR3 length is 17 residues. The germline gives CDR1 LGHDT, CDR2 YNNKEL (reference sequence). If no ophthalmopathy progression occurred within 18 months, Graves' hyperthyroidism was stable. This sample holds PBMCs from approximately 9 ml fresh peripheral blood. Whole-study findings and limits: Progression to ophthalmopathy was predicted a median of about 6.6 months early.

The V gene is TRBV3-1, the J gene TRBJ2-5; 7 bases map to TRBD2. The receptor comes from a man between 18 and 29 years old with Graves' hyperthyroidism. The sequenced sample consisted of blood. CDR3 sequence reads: CANSLPMGGRGRETQYF. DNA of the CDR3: TGTGCCAACAGCCTACCCATGGGCGGGAGAGGACGAGAGACCCAGTACTTC.